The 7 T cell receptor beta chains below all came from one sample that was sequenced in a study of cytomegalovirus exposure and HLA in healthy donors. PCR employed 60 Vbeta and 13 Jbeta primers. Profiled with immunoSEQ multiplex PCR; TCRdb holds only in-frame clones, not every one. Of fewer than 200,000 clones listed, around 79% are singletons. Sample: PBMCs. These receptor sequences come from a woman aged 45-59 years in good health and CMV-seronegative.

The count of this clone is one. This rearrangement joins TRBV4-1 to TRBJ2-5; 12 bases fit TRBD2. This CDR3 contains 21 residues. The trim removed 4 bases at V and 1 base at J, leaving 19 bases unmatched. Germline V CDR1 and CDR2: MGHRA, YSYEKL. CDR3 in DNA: TGCGCCAGCAGCCCGGCCCCACTAGCGGGAGGCCTCTCCCGCGCCCAAGAGACCCAGTACTTC. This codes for CASSPAPLAGGLSRAQETQYF.

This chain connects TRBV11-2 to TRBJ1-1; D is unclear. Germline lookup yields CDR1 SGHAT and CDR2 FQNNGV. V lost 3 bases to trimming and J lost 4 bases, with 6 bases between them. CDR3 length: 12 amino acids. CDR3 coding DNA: TGTGCCAGCAGCTTCTTATCCACTGAAGCTTTCTTT. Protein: CASSFLSTEAFF.

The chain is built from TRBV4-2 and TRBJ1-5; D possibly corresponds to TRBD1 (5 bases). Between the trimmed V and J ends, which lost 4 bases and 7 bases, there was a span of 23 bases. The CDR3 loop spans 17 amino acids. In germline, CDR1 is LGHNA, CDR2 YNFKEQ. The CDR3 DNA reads TGTGCCAGCAGCCCCGGAGGGTCGGGACCCGGGAGCCAGCCCCAGCATTTT. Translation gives CASSPGGSGPGSQPQHF.

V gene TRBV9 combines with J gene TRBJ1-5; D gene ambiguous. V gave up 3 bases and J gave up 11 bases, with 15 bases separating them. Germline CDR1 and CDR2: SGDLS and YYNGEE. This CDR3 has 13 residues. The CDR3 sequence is CASSGDTASAQHF. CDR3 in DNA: TGTGCCAGCAGCGGAGACACCGCCTCGGCCCAGCATTTT.

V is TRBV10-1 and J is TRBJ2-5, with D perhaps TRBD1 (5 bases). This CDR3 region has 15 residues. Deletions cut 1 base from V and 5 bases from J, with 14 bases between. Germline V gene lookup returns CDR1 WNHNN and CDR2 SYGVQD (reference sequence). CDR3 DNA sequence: TGCGCCAGCAGTGAGTTTGGCAGGGTCGGGGAGACCCAGTACTTC. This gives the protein CASSEFGRVGETQYF.

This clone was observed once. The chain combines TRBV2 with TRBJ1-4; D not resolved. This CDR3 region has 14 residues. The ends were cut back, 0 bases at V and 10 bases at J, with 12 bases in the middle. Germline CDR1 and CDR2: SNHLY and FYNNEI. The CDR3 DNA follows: TGTGCCAGCAGTGAAGCGCAGAGGGTAGGAAAACTGTTTTTT. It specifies CASSEAQRVGKLFF.

CDR3 protein: CASGPRGWGNEKLFF. DNA for the CDR3: TGTGCCTCTGGGCCGAGAGGGTGGGGTAATGAAAAACTGTTTTTT. The chain employs TRBV19 and TRBJ1-4; D remains ambiguous. The CDR3 runs 15 residues. Germline V gene lookup returns CDR1 LNHDA and CDR2 SQIVND (reference sequence). Trimming removed 11 bases from V and 4 bases from J, with 20 bases in between.